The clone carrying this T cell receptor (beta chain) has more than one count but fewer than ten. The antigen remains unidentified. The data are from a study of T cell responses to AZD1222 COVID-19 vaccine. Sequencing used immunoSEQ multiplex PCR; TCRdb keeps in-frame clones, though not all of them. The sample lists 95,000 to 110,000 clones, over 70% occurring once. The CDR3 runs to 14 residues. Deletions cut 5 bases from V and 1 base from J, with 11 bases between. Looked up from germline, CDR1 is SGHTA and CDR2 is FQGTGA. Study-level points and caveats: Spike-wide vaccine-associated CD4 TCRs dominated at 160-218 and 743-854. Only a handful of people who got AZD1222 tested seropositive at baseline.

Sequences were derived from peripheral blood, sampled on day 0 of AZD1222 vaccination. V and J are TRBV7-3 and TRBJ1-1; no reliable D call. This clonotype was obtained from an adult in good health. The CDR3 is CASSQLSSNTEAFF. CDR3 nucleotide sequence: TGTGCCAGCAGCCAACTTTCCTCGAACACTGAAGCTTTCTTT.